These 16 T cell receptor beta chains share one sample of origin, sequenced in a study of memory CD4+ T cells and cytomegalovirus serostatus. The sort gate was single viable CD3+CD4+CD8-CD45RO+ cells for memory CD4+ T cells. The data were produced by immunoSEQ multiplex PCR, yet TCRdb's version contains in-frame clones alone and is incomplete. The table lists approximately 60,000 clones, 81% of them singletons. The sample consisted of memory CD4+ T cells from blood. Receptor source: an adult in good health and CMV-seronegative.

The chain joins TRBV4-1 to TRBJ2-6, with D maybe TRBD2 (5 bases). Deletions cut 1 base from V and 0 bases from J, with 10 bases between. The germline V gene encodes CDR1 MGHRA and CDR2 YSYEKL. The CDR3 spans 17 residues. The CDR3 region is CASSQARRGSGANVLTF. CDR3 in DNA: TGCGCCAGCAGCCAAGCGCGCCGGGGCTCTGGGGCCAACGTCCTGACTTTC.

The chain combines TRBV2 with TRBJ1-4; unclear D gene. This CDR3 comprises 14 residues. Trimming removed 2 bases at V and 1 base at J, with 5 bases between. Germline V gives CDR1 SNHLY, CDR2 FYNNEI. The CDR3: CASSERVTNEKLFF. The CDR3 nucleotides are TGTGCCAGCAGTGAACGGGTAACTAATGAAAAACTGTTTTTT.

The chain joins TRBV25-1 to TRBJ2-7; perhaps TRBD1 as D (6 bases). Between the trimmed V and J ends, which lost 4 bases and 7 bases, there was a span of 20 bases. The CDR3 contains 15 residues. Germline CDR1 is MGHDK and CDR2 is SYGVNS. This chain's CDR3 is CASSGRASGVGEQYF. The CDR3 nucleotides read TGTGCCAGCAGTGGGCGGGCCTCAGGGGTGGGGGAGCAGTACTTC.

The chain combines TRBV7-3 with TRBJ1-1; 7 bases map to TRBD1. Germline CDR1 and CDR2: SGHTA and FQGTGA. V dropped 5 bases and J dropped 7; count of bases not matched to a gene: 10. The CDR3 sequence is 14 residues long. The CDR3 region has the DNA TGTGCCAGCAGCCCGGGGGCAGGGGGTTATGAAGCTTTCTTT. It encodes CASSPGAGGYEAFF.

The genes are TRBV30 and TRBJ2-2; possibly TRBD1 for D (6 bases). The length of the CDR3 is 14 residues. V lost 2 bases and J lost 3, with 10 bases in between. Germline loops: CDR1 GTSNPN, CDR2 SVGIG (reference sequence). The CDR3 sequence is CAWSSQGYTGELFF. DNA for the CDR3: TGTGCCTGGAGTTCTCAGGGGTACACCGGGGAGCTGTTTTTT.

This clone appeared once. CDR3 loop: CASSSVTGGGTEAFF. CDR3 bases: TGTGCCAGCAGCTCAGTGACAGGGGGGGGGACTGAAGCTTTCTTT. This sequence joins TRBV11-2 and TRBJ1-1, with 9 bases fitting TRBD1. Germline CDR1 and CDR2: SGHAT and FQNNGV. This CDR3 has 15 residues. The J segment lost 5 bases and the V segment lost 4 bases, leaving 8 bases of the junction unmatched.

Remarks on this clone: The junction shows a germline mismatch at one end, possibly a read error. The rearrangement links TRBV7-7 to TRBJ2-3; possible D gene TRBD2, 5 bases. Germline values: CDR1 SSHAT, CDR2 FNYEAQ (reference sequence). The CDR3 consists of 17 residues. The DNA for the CDR3 is TGTGCTAGCAGCTTAGGGTCCCTGGGGAGAGGGACAGATACGCAGTATTTT. Residues: CASSLGSLGRGTDTQYF.

The chain employs TRBV18 and TRBJ2-2; D not certain. The CDR3 is 12 amino acids. The V gene lost 0 bases and the J gene lost 6 bases, with 2 bases spanning the gap. CDR1 and CDR2 from the germline V gene are KGHSH and LQKENI. Here the CDR3 reads CASSPPAGELFF. Written as DNA, the CDR3 is TGTGCCAGCTCACCACCCGCCGGGGAGCTGTTTTTT.

The chain joins TRBV12-5 to TRBJ2-3, with 11 bases aligning to TRBD2. The CDR3 runs to 16 residues. The junction had 9 bases not matched to a gene; V was cut back by 5 bases and J by 5 bases. Germline CDR1 reads LGHNT; CDR2 reads FRNRAP. The CDR3: CASGGGSGREGDTQYF. The CDR3 DNA follows: TGTGCTAGTGGTGGGGGTAGCGGGAGGGAAGGAGATACGCAGTATTTT.

This clone appeared once. The rearrangement joins TRBV28 to TRBJ2-7; D gene uncertain. There are 12 residues in the CDR3. Germline assignment: CDR1 MDHEN and CDR2 SYDVKM. V shed 5 bases and J shed 1 base, with 6 bases lying between them. The CDR3 protein is CASSPSSYEQYF. For the CDR3, the DNA is TGTGCCAGCAGTCCCAGTTCCTACGAGCAGTACTTC.

The chain has TRBV5-5 and TRBJ2-7; a weak D match, TRBD2 (6 bases). The CDR3 is 15 residues long. Looked up from germline, CDR1 is SGHKS and CDR2 is YYEKEE (reference sequence). Trimming took off 2 bases at V and 3 bases at J, with 15 bases between the two ends. CDR3 in amino acids: CASSFLGTRDYEQYF. For the CDR3, the DNA is TGTGCCAGCAGCTTTTTGGGGACTCGGGACTACGAGCAGTACTTC.

This chain uses TRBV5-1 with TRBJ1-2, with TRBD1 matching over 7 bases. CDR1 and CDR2 (germline): SGHRS, YFSETQ. Unmatched junction bases numbered 13, after V lost 0 bases and J lost 5 bases. The CDR3 is made up of 17 amino acids. The CDR3 sequence: CASSLDRGPETGYGYTF. DNA for the CDR3: TGCGCCAGCAGCTTGGATCGGGGGCCGGAGACAGGGTATGGCTACACCTTC.

This chain connects TRBV6-5 to TRBJ2-2; 8 bases agree with TRBD2. V lost 5 bases and J lost 7; bases outside the gene matches: 0. The CDR3 is 12 residues long. Germline V gives CDR1 MNHEY, CDR2 SVGAGI. The CDR3 sequence: CASSLAGGELFF. DNA of the CDR3: TGTGCCAGCAGTCTAGCGGGCGGGGAGCTGTTTTTT.

The rearrangement links TRBV5-8 to TRBJ1-1; D is undetermined. Trimming removed 0 bases from V and 1 base from J, with 10 bases in between. Germline CDR1 and CDR2: SGHTS and YDEGEE. This CDR3 is 15 amino acids long. CDR3 region: CASSLAPPRNTEAFF. The CDR3, as DNA: TGTGCCAGCAGCTTGGCACCGCCGAGGAACACTGAAGCTTTCTTT.

The gene calls are TRBV10-3 and TRBJ2-7; no definite D call. V lost 0 bases, J lost 5 bases, and 14 bases lay in between. The germline CDR1 and CDR2 sequences are ENHRY and SYGVKD. This CDR3 is built from 15 residues. Here the CDR3 reads CAISESVGNKDEQYF. The CDR3 DNA is TGTGCCATCAGTGAGTCGGTGGGGAATAAGGACGAGCAGTACTTC.

This clone was observed a few times. The chain combines TRBV11-3 with TRBJ1-1, with TRBD1 matching over 8 bases. V dropped 5 bases and J dropped 4; count of bases not matched to a gene: 6. Germline lookup yields CDR1 SGHNT and CDR2 YENEEA. CDR3 length equals 14 residues. CDR3 nucleotide sequence: TGTGCCAGCAGCCCAGGGGGCGATCTCACTGAAGCTTTCTTT. It specifies CASSPGGDLTEAFF.